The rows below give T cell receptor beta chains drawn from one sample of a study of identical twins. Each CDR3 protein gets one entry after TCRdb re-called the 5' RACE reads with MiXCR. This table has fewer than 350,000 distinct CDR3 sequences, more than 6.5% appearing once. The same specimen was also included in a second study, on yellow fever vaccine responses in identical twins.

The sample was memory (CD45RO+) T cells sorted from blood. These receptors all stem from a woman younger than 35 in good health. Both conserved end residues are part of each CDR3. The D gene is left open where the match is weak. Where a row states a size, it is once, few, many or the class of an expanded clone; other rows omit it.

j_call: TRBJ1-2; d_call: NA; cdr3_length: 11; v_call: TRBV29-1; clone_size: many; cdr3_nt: TGCAGCGTCGAGTGGGAGCCCGGCTACACCTTC; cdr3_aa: CSVEWEPGYTF
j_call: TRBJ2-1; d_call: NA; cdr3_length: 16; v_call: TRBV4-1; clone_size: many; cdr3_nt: TGCGCCAGCAGCCAAGTGGACATTATCTCCTACAATGAGCAGTTCTTC; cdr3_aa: CASSQVDIISYNEQFF
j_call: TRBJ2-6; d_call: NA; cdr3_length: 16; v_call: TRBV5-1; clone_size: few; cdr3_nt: TGCGCCAGCAGCTTGGAGGGGCAGGCCGGGGCCAACGTCCTGACTTTC; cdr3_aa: CASSLEGQAGANVLTF
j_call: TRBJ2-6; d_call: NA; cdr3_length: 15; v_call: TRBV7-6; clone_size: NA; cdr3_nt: TGTGCCAGCAGCTTATCAGTCGACGGGGCCAACGTCCTGACTTTC; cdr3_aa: CASSLSVDGANVLTF
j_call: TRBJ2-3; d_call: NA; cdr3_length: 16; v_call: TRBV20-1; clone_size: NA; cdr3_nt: TGCAGTGCTAGAGATCCCCGAACTGTCGTCCCAGATACGCAGTATTTT; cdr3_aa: CSARDPRTVVPDTQYF
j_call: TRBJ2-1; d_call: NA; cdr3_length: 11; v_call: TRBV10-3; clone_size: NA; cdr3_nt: TGTGCCATCAGTGAAGGTATTGAGCAGTTCTTC; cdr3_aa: CAISEGIEQFF
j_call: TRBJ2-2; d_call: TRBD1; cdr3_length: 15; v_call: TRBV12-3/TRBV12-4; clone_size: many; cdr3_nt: TGTGCCAGCAGTTTAGGAGGGGGCCGGACCGGGGAGCTGTTTTTT; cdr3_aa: CASSLGGGRTGELFF
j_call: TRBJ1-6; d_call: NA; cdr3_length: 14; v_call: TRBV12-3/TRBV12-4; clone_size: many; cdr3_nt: TGTGCCAGCAGTACCGGGGGAGGAGATTCACCCCTCCACTTT; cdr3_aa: CASSTGGGDSPLHF
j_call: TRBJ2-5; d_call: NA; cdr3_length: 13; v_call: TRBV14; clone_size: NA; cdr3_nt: TGTGCCAGCACAGCTGCGTTACAAGAGACCCAGTACTTC; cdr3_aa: CASTAALQETQYF
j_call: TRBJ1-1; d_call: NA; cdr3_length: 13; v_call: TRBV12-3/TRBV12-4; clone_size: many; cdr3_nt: TGTGCCAGCAGTTTAAGGCGGGCCCGTGAAGCTTTCTTT; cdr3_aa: CASSLRRAREAFF
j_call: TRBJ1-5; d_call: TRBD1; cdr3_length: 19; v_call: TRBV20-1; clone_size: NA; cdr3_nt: TGCAGTGCTAGAGCCGGAGGACAGGTCCTCGGGGTCAGCAATCAGCCCCAGCATTTT; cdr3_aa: CSARAGGQVLGVSNQPQHF
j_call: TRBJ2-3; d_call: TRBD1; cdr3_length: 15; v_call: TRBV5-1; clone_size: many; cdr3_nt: TGCGCCAGCAGCCCTGTGGCAGGGGGTTTAGATACGCAGTATTTT; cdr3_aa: CASSPVAGGLDTQYF
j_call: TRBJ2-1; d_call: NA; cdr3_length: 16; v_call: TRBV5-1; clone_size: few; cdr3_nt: TGCGCCAGCAGCTTGGAAGGGGAAATTGGCTACAATGAGCAGTTCTTC; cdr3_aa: CASSLEGEIGYNEQFF
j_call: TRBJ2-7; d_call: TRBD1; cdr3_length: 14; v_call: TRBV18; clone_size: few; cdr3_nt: TGTGCCAGCACCACCGCTCAGGGGGCTTACGAGCAGTACTTC; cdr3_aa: CASTTAQGAYEQYF
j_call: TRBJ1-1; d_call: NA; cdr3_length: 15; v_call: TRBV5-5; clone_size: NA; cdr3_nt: TGTGCCAGCAGCTTGTACCGGGACGGTGGCACTGAAGCTTTCTTT; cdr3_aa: CASSLYRDGGTEAFF
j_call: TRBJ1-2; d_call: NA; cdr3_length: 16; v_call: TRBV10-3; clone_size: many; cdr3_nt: TGTGCCATCAGTGAGGCACCCTTGAAGGAGGGATATGGCTACACCTTC; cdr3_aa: CAISEAPLKEGYGYTF
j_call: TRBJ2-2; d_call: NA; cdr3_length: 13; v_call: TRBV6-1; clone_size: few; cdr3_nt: TGTGCCAGCAGACAGTGGAACACCGGGGAGCTGTTTTTT; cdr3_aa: CASRQWNTGELFF
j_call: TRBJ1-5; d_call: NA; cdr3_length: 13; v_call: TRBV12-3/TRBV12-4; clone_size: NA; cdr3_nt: TGTGCCAGCAGTTTTACCACCAATCAGCCCCAGCATTTT; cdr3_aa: CASSFTTNQPQHF
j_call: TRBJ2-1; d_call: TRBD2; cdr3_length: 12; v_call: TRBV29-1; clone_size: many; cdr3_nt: TGCAGCGGCCTAGCGGGAAACAATGAGCAGTTCTTC; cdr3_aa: CSGLAGNNEQFF
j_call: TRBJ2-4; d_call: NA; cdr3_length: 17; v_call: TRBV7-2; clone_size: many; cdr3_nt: TGTGCCAGCAGCTTCGGTGGCGGTGGGGGGGCCAAAAACATTCAGTACTTC; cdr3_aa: CASSFGGGGGAKNIQYF
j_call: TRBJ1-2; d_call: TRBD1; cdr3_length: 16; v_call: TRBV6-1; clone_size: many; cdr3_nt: TGTGCCAGCAGGACGGGTCGGGACAGGGTGAACTATGGCTACACCTTC; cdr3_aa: CASRTGRDRVNYGYTF
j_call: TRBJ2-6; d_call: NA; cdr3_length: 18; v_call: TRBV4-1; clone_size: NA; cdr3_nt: TGCGCCAGCAGCCAAGGGACAGAGGGAAGATCTGGGGCCAACGTCCTGACTTTC; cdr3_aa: CASSQGTEGRSGANVLTF
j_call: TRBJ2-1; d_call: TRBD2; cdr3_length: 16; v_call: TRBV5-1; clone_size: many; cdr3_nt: TGCGCCAGCAGCTTGGATGGGACTAGCAGACACAATGAGCAGTTCTTC; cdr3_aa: CASSLDGTSRHNEQFF
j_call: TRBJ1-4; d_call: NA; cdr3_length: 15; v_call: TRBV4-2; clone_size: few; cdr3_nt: TGTGCCAGCAGCCAAGGGGACGGAGTTAATGAAAAACTGTTTTTT; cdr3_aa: CASSQGDGVNEKLFF
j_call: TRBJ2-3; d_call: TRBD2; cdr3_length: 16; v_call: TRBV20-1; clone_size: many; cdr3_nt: TGCAGTGCTAGAGACGCCCGGCGGGGGGTCACAGATACGCAGTATTTT; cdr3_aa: CSARDARRGVTDTQYF
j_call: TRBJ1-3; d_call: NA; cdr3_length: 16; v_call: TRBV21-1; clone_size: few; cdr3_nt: TGTGCCAGCAGCAGCCCGGGACAGCTCTCTGGAAACACCATATATTTT; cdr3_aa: CASSSPGQLSGNTIYF
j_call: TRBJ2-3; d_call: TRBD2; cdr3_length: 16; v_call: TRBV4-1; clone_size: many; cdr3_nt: TGCGCCAGCAGCCAAGGGGTAGCGGGGTTCTCAGATACGCAGTATTTT; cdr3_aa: CASSQGVAGFSDTQYF
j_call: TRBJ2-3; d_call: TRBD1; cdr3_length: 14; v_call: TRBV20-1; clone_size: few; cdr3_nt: TGCAGTGCTAGAGATGGGACAGGAGGAGATACGCAGTATTTT; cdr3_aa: CSARDGTGGDTQYF
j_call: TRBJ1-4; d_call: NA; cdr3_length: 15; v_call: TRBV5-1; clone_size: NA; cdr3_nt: TGCGCCAGCAGCCTCGGGAGCGGGACTAATGAAAAACTGTTTTTT; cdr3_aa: CASSLGSGTNEKLFF
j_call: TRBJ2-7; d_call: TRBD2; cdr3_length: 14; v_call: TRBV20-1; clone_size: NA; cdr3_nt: TGCAGTGCAACCGGGACTAGCGGGATGTTTGAGCAGTACTTC; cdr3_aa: CSATGTSGMFEQYF